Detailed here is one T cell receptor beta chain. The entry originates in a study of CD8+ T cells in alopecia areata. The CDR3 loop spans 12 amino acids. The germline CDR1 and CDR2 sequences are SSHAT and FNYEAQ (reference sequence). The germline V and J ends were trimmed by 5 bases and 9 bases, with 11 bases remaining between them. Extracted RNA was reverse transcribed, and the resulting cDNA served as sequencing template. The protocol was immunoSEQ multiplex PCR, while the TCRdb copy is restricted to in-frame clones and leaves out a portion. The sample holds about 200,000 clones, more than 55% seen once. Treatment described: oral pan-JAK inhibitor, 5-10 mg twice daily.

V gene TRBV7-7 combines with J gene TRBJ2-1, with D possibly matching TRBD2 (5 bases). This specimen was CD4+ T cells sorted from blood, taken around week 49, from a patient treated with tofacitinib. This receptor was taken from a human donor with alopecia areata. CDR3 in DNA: TGTGCCAGCAGCCCACACGGAGGTGAGCAGTTCTTC. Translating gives CASSPHGGEQFF.